These 10 T cell receptor beta chains were all obtained from the same sample, sequenced in a study of T cells in Graves' hyperthyroidism and ophthalmopathy. Amplification targeted TCR beta CDR3 regions from RNA transcripts. A set of HTBI primers served as the primers for a first-round RT-PCR of the TCR CDR3. TCRdb re-derived calls from the multiplex PCR reads in MiXCR, one entry per CDR3 protein. This table holds about 600,000 distinct CDR3 sequences, approximately 15% found once. Source material: blood. Receptors originate from a woman aged 40 to 49 with Graves' ophthalmopathy.

This clonotype occurred many times. The V and J genes are TRBV18 and TRBJ2-2, with no clear D. Germline CDR1 is KGHSH and CDR2 is LQKENI. V lost 4 bases and J 0 bases, leaving 12 bases between the germline ends. The CDR3 covers 16 residues. The DNA of the CDR3 is TGTGCCAGCTCACTTTCCGCAGCGTCGAACACCGGGGAGCTGTTTTTT. The encoded protein is CASSLSAASNTGELFF. Drawing the rest from reference TRBV18 and TRBJ2-2, the complete variable domain is NAGVMQNPRHLVRRRGQEARLRCSPMKGHSHVYWYRQLPEEGLKFMVYLQKENIIDESGMPKERFSAEFPKEGPSILRIQQVVRGDSAAYFCASSLSAASNTGELFFGEGSRLTVL.

This clonotype was found many times. CDR3 DNA: TGTGCCAGCAGCGTAGGAAGAGATACGCAGTATTTT. This gives the protein CASSVGRDTQYF. The chain uses TRBV9 and TRBJ2-3, with D uncertain. This CDR3 has 12 residues. Germline CDR1 and CDR2: SGDLS and YYNGEE. Trimming took off 0 bases at V and 5 bases at J, with 4 bases between the two ends.

This clonotype was detected ten times or more. The rearrangement joins TRBV3-1 to TRBJ1-1, with 8 nucleotides matching TRBD1. The CDR3 is 13 amino acids. CDR1 LGHDT and CDR2 YNNKEL come from the germline V gene (reference sequence). With V trimmed by 8 bases and J by 4 bases, 6 bases remained unmatched. The CDR3 DNA sequence: TGTGCCAGCCGAGGACAGGGCGGCACTGAAGCTTTCTTT. Residues: CASRGQGGTEAFF.

This clonotype was found a few times. The chain recombines TRBV15 with TRBJ2-5; 7 bases map to TRBD1. This CDR3 is built from 17 residues. The V and J ends lost 1 base and 1 base, in that order; junction bases with no gene match: 9. The germline V gene has CDR1 LNHNV and CDR2 YYDKDF (reference sequence). The CDR3 spells CATSRGTGENFQETQYF. The DNA for the CDR3 is TGTGCCACCAGCAGAGGGACAGGAGAAAATTTCCAAGAGACCCAGTACTTC.

This clonotype was seen a few times. The rearrangement joins TRBV3-1 to TRBJ2-5; tentatively, D is TRBD2 (6 bases). The V gene's germline CDR1 is LGHDT and CDR2 YNNKEL (reference sequence). The CDR3 has 15 amino acids. Trimming shortened V by 3 bases and J by 5 bases, and 16 bases separated the two germline ends. For the CDR3, the DNA is TGTGCCAGCAGCCAGGCCCGGGGGAGCCGGGAGACCCAGTACTTC. It is translated as CASSQARGSRETQYF.

This clonotype came up a few times. V and J are TRBV6-2 or TRBV6-3 and TRBJ1-3; D call uncertain. The CDR3 is 12 amino acids. Trimming took off 3 bases at V and 2 bases at J, with 2 bases between the two ends. Germline assignment: CDR1 MNHEY and CDR2 SVGEGT. The CDR3 DNA sequence: TGTGCCAGCAGTTATACTGGAAACACCATATATTTT. Amino acids: CASSYTGNTIYF.

The chain carries TRBV4-1 and TRBJ1-1, with TRBD1 matching 7 bases. This CDR3 has 17 amino acids. CDR1 MGHRA and CDR2 YSYEKL come from the germline V gene. J was trimmed by 0 bases and V by 5 bases; bases with no gene match: 12. Here the CDR3 reads CASSVLGRGVMNTEAFF. CDR3 sequence (DNA): TGCGCCAGCAGCGTCCTCGGCAGGGGGGTCATGAACACTGAAGCTTTCTTT.

This clonotype occurred many times. The chain combines TRBV20-1 with TRBJ2-5, with a tentative D call TRBD1 (6 bases). Germline loops: CDR1 DFQATT, CDR2 SNEGSKA (reference sequence). Between the trimmed V and J ends, which lost 1 base and 4 bases, there was a span of 16 bases. CDR3 length: 15 amino acids. CDR3 amino acids: CSARGRGHLGETQYF. In DNA form, the CDR3 reads TGCAGTGCTAGAGGCCGGGGACATCTGGGAGAGACCCAGTACTTC.

This clonotype was seen ten or more times. J is TRBJ1-6 and V is TRBV28, with a possible D match to TRBD1 (6 bases). This CDR3 region has 19 residues. Looked up from germline, CDR1 is MDHEN and CDR2 is SYDVKM. The V and J ends lost 6 bases and 5 bases respectively, with 26 bases between them. The CDR3 protein is CASSSYRDRLVTNNSPLHF. The CDR3 nucleotides are TGTGCCAGCAGCTCATACAGGGACCGACTGGTAACGAATAATTCACCCCTCCACTTT.

V and J are TRBV2 and TRBJ2-7; D might be TRBD1 (5 bases). This CDR3 has 15 residues. Germline V CDR1 and CDR2: SNHLY, FYNNEI. The V and J ends lost 6 bases and 6 bases respectively, with 21 bases between them. For the CDR3, the DNA is TGTGCCAGCAGCTTGGGGCAATCCGAGACGGGCGAGCAGTACTTC. The encoded protein is CASSLGQSETGEQYF.